This T cell receptor (beta chain) was profiled in a study of cytomegalovirus exposure and HLA in healthy donors (dated by TCRdb to about 2017). Background for the entire study: In an earlier analysis of 550 to 750 of the donors, about 260 Gb of sequence data and roughly 100 million unique TCR beta sequences from 150 million to 200 million T cells were reported. An earlier analysis of 587 of the donors applied high-throughput TCR beta sequencing to assess whether each TCR beta V gene segment acted as functional or pseudogenic. Rather than drawing on any new phenotypic data, the later analysis identified candidate immune exposures from TCR beta sequences and the way those sequences occurred across donors. Genome-wide SNP genotypes for about 65% of the roughly 700 donors were used in a later genetic analysis, which treated that subset as a discovery cohort. Class I and class II HLA loci were covered by the typing at four-digit resolution. The study was designed to test whether signatures of past pathogen exposure could be identified by cataloging public T cell receptors. The study combined high-throughput TCR immunosequencing, statistical association of individual TCRs with disease status, and machine learning to predict cytomegalovirus infection status. All discovery cohort repertoires had been generated on a single sequencing platform. Among the roughly 400 genotyped donors, approximately 82% belonged to the genetic ancestry cluster associated with self-reported Caucasian donors. Donor age, sex, ethnicity and CMV serostatus were compiled alongside the repertoire data. Four or five DR-DQ haplotypes were treated as single units for association and clustering because of strong linkage in the cohort. The study profiled the T cell repertoires of approximately 700 subjects by immunosequencing and related them to cytomegalovirus serostatus. A later analysis re-analyzed previously published TCR beta repertoires from several hundred donors and added high-resolution HLA genotyping to study TCR occurrence patterns. Among 350 to 400 genotyped donors of the cohort, an average of approximately 240,000 unique TCR beta nucleotide sequences were sequenced per donor, about a sixth of them non-productive. Typing coverage differed by locus: A, B, C, DRB1 and DQB1 were typed in roughly 629-630 donors, DQA1 in approximately 520, DPA1 in over 600, and DPB1 in around 490. Around 320 gigabases of sequencing data and tens of millions of unique TCR sequences were included in an early release covering roughly 600 HLA-typed donors. A separate validation cohort of 100 to 150 different subjects was used in addition to the approximately 700-subject first cohort. Points the paper makes about the study in general: The cohort was sequenced for TCR beta chains only, and without alpha or paired-chain data the features that could be detected were limited. In both the original and validation cohorts, the classifier was reported to diagnose cytomegalovirus status with high specificity and sensitivity. In a later analysis, several top co-occurrence clusters were reported to appear linked to parvovirus B19, influenza, CMV and Epstein-Barr virus. At a false discovery rate of 0.05, a later analysis linked 16,951 TCR beta sequences to specific HLA alleles. Because HLA typing was unavailable for some donors at each locus, only the typed subset was used in association tests. The study listed 170 or so TCR beta chains as associated with cytomegalovirus. In a later analysis, HLA-associated TCR beta chains showed more clonal expansion and lower generation probabilities than non-associated chains that were equally common. The presence/absence analyses assumed that sequencing depth was roughly uniform across donors, and that assumption may not be true. In vitro tests confirmed that a few of the cytomegalovirus-associated TCR beta chains recognize cytomegalovirus antigens. Most CMV-associated TCR beta chains appeared to be HLA-restricted in a later analysis, and the HLA associations seemed to be driven largely by CMV exposure. When HLA alleles, especially DR and DQ, strongly co-occurred, TCR associations were difficult to assign to individual alleles. In a later analysis, TCR association rates were found to vary across HLA loci, with the most associated TCRs seen for DRB1 alleles and the fewest for HLA-C alleles. The authors suggested that the approach could potentially be generalized to other disease states and immunological phenotypes. Some IMGT-functional V segments, including TRBV6-2 and TRBV6-3, could not be told apart with the 87-base-pair reads, so those segments were excluded. Compared with the roughly 600-donor mean, donors in an Asian-associated ancestry cluster had fewer N-insertions in productive TCRs, according to a later genetic analysis. Most TCR sequences were observed very rarely across donors, whereas some public TCRs were present in many individuals. An association between a missense DCLRE1C variant and V-gene and J-gene trimming of TCR beta chains was found in a later genetic analysis and replicated in an independent cohort. Immune exposure information for the cohort was limited to CMV serostatus. Linkage disequilibrium might explain the correlated functional status among segregating V segments, but an unknown experimental factor could not be excluded. A further reported finding was that TCR beta sequences accurately predicted the HLA-A and HLA-B alleles for most subjects in the first cohort. An earlier analysis of approximately 570 of the donors showed that most TCR beta V segments appeared in productive rearrangements either about 87% or about 30% of the time, which broadly matched IMGT annotations. The earlier analysis of fewer than 750 of the donors excluded roughly 17 rarely observed V segments, including chromosome 9 orphons, because counts were too low. A cluster of highly shared sequence variants was judged likely to represent a technical artifact of the sequencing pipeline.

The cohort comprised hundreds of healthy bone marrow donors. All cohort members were sampled while nominally healthy, although unrecorded immune exposures were likely present. The donor was CMV seronegative and belonged to the group of 352 seronegative cohort members. Every donor gave a peripheral blood sample, and the peripheral blood mononuclear cells from that sample were used for TCR beta sequencing. The Qiagen DNeasy Blood Extraction Kit was used to extract genomic DNA from the blood cell samples. Reading the germline V gene (reference sequence) gives CDR1 MNHEY and CDR2 SMNVEV. V drops 10 bases and J drops 0 bases, leaving 13 bases in between. The CDR3 goes from the cysteine to the phenylalanine over 13 residues. The entry retains the CDR3 DNA only, 39 bases that are in frame from base 1. The library was obtained by the immunoSEQ multiplex PCR assay. For the multiplex PCR, a mixture combining 60 forward primers for TCR Vbeta segments and 13 reverse primers for TCR Jbeta segments was used. The CDR3 region of rearranged TCR beta genes was amplified from genomic DNA by a multiplex PCR assay. The Illumina HiSeq System was used to sequence the amplified TCR beta libraries as 87-base-pair reads. Turning to the authors' computational methods: A later analysis counted about 80 million unique TCR beta chains across the 550 to 800 repertoires, and 9 million to 14 million of these chains were shared by at least two donors. To remove PCR and sequencing errors, raw reads were error-corrected and collapsed into unique sequences using a nearest-neighbor algorithm that merged closely related sequences. V, D and J gene segments were assigned by aligning CDR3 sequences to IMGT reference sequences. For a sequence to be retained, a match of at least six nucleotides was required to both a V gene segment and a J gene segment. Rearrangements were classified as productive when the CDR3 lacked stop codons and remained in frame with V and J, and all other rearrangements were classified as non-productive. CDR3 was defined according to IMGT convention as the region running from the second conserved V-encoded cysteine to the conserved J-encoded phenylalanine. The earlier analysis of about 620 of the donors excluded sequences that lacked an unambiguous match to a single V gene segment. An earlier analysis of some 500 of the donors classified V segments as functional when productive rearrangements were above 56.7% and as segregating when the standard deviation between donors was above 5%. A statistical classification framework was developed to diagnose cytomegalovirus status using the catalog of TCR beta chain sequences. In a later analysis, TCR nucleotide sequences were compared against IMGT/GENE-DB human TR gene sequences so that V and J genes could be assigned. Using the TCRdist pipeline, a later analysis assigned CDR3 sequences along with most-parsimonious VDJ recombination scenarios. In a later analysis, every TCR beta chain was defined by the combination of its CDR3 amino acid sequence and its V-gene family, and reads without a unique V-gene family were dropped. To address suspected cross-contamination and a sequencing artifact, a later analysis removed 592 highly shared, low-generation-probability nucleotide sequences. In a later analysis, a clonal expansion index for each public chain was calculated from normalized within-repertoire ranks of inferred template counts. Generation probabilities in a later analysis came from a VDJ recombination model fitted to out-of-frame rearrangements, and those results were checked against IGoR. In a later analysis, TCR-TCR, TCR-HLA and TCR-CMV co-occurrence was scored with hypergeometric tests, and a repertoire-size bias correction was applied to TCR pairs. A later analysis estimated false discovery rates by permuting HLA or CMV assignments 20 times. In a later analysis, co-occurring TCRs were grouped using DBSCAN, with TCRdist sequence similarity added in when clustering inside HLA-allele-positive subsets. Co-occurrence clustering excluded repertoires with fewer than 30,000 or more than 120,000 public chains, plus five with anomalous nucleotide sharing. This immuneACCESS table, as held by TCRdb, lists in-frame sequences with V and J called but not all clones. Of the missing ones, under half trace to an unresolved V gene in checked studies; the others have no known cause. The DNA was the basis for D and trimming; V, J and clone size are from that table. The sample yields roughly 140,000 clones; over 75% were counted once. Of the sample, 0.55% to 0.8% falls within the top ten clones.

As for this clone: Its antigen is still unknown. No base quality values were provided; no much bigger clone lies one nucleotide off.

Sequencing was performed on PBMCs. The chain links TRBV27 with TRBJ2-7; 6 matching bases give a weak D call of TRBD1. This receptor was taken from a male donor in good health and CMV-seronegative. The nucleotides are TGTGCCACCTCGGGACAAAACTCCTACGAGCAGTACTTC. Its translation is CATSGQNSYEQYF.